A selection of T cell receptor beta chains follows, all from one sample in a study of T cell repertoires in cytomegalovirus infection. Each CDR3 protein is one row after TCRdb ran MiXCR on the reads. Here the sample spans about 310,000 distinct CDR3 sequences, about 9.1% being singletons. The source material was PBMCs. These receptors came from a human donor in good health (CMV status not recorded). Some clones in this sample may be carry-over from other donors' samples. The CDR3 runs from the conserved cysteine through the conserved F or W. A D gene is named only where the DNA matches it firmly. Rows may omit the clone size; those that give it use once, few, many or a size class.

J | D | size | V | CDR3 | DNA
TRBJ2-1 | TRBD1 | many | TRBV7-2 | CASSLGQGANEQFF | TGTGCCAGCAGCTTAGGTCAGGGGGCCAATGAGCAGTTCTTC
TRBJ2-3 | - | many | TRBV6-1 | CASSDPNSAGGDTDTQYF | TGTGCCAGCAGTGACCCCAACTCGGCCGGGGGAGACACAGATACGCAGTATTTT
TRBJ1-1 | - | - | TRBV2 | CASSDGHATEAFF | TGTGCCAGCAGTGATGGTCATGCCACTGAAGCTTTCTTT
TRBJ2-6 | TRBD2 | - | TRBV29-1 | CSVDSGGVSGANVLTF | TGCAGCGTTGATTCCGGGGGGGTCTCTGGGGCCAACGTCCTGACTTTC
TRBJ2-5 | - | many | TRBV7-2 | CASSYMSGQQETQYF | TGTGCCAGCAGCTATATGTCAGGGCAACAAGAGACCCAGTACTTC
TRBJ2-7 | - | - | TRBV28 | CASSSLGGSPYEQYF | TGTGCCAGCAGTTCTTTGGGGGGATCGCCCTACGAGCAGTACTTC
TRBJ2-5 | - | - | TRBV2 | CASSERLAARGGYF | TGTGCCAGCAGTGAACGGCTAGCCGCAAGGGGAGGGTACTTC
TRBJ2-1 | - | many | TRBV7-3 | CASSSQGMVEQFF | TGTGCCAGCAGCTCGCAGGGGATGGTTGAGCAGTTCTTC
TRBJ2-7 | TRBD1 | many | TRBV28 | CASSRTGSSYEQYF | TGTGCCAGCAGCAGGACAGGGAGCTCCTACGAGCAGTACTTC
TRBJ1-2 | - | many | TRBV7-9 | CASSLGVVPKPPYGYTF | TGTGCCAGCAGCTTAGGAGTTGTGCCGAAACCACCTTATGGCTACACCTTC
TRBJ1-3 | - | many | TRBV28 | CASSTTASSGNTIYF | TGTGCCAGCAGTACGACAGCTTCCTCTGGAAACACCATATATTTT
TRBJ2-7 | - | few | TRBV23-1 | CASSHQGTPNYEQYF | TGCGCCAGCAGTCATCAGGGGACACCAAACTACGAGCAGTACTTC
TRBJ2-1 | - | many | TRBV7-2 | CASSPRPRDGNEQFF | TGTGCCAGCAGCCCACGGCCCAGGGATGGGAATGAGCAGTTCTTC
TRBJ1-1 | - | many | TRBV9 | CASSADPGTAEAFF | TGTGCCAGCAGCGCGGATCCGGGGACGGCTGAAGCTTTCTTT
TRBJ2-2 | - | few | TRBV29-1 | CSVGGTTGELFF | TGCAGCGTTGGAGGGACGACCGGGGAGCTGTTTTTT
TRBJ1-1 | TRBD1 | many | TRBV12-3/TRBV12-4 | CASTPGQGAEAFF | TGTGCCAGCACCCCCGGACAGGGGGCAGAGGCTTTCTTT
TRBJ2-7 | - | many | TRBV14 | CASSQDRQVHEQYF | TGTGCCAGCAGCCAAGACCGTCAGGTTCACGAGCAGTACTTC
TRBJ2-2 | - | many | TRBV6-2/TRBV6-3 | CASSYSSRRETGELFF | TGTGCCAGCAGTTACTCGAGTAGGAGGGAGACCGGGGAGCTGTTTTTT
TRBJ2-3 | - | few | TRBV29-1 | CSAVSKGTDTQYF | TGCAGCGCCGTGTCAAAGGGCACAGATACGCAGTATTTT
TRBJ1-5 | - | few | TRBV28 | CATGPQHF | TGTGCCACCGGGCCCCAGCATTTT
TRBJ2-4 | - | many | TRBV7-8 | CASSLSGPLAKNIQYF | TGTGCCAGCAGCCTTTCAGGGCCTCTAGCCAAAAACATTCAGTACTTC
TRBJ2-6 | - | many | TRBV2 | CASGVTYSGANVLTF | TGTGCCAGCGGGGTCACCTACTCTGGGGCCAACGTCCTGACTTTC
TRBJ1-6 | TRBD1 | few | TRBV20-1 | CSAIQGYRGSPLHF | TGCAGTGCTATACAGGGGTATCGGGGTTCACCCCTCCACTTT
TRBJ1-4 | - | many | TRBV7-2 | CASSSQPTLNEKLFF | TGTGCCAGCAGCTCTCAACCCACACTGAATGAAAAACTGTTTTTT
TRBJ1-5 | - | many | TRBV29-1 | CSVVSAEGQPQHF | TGCAGCGTTGTCTCGGCAGAGGGCCAGCCCCAGCATTTT
TRBJ1-5 | - | many | TRBV7-2 | CASSNGQYQPQHF | TGTGCCAGCAGCAACGGACAGTATCAGCCCCAGCATTTT
TRBJ1-1 | - | few | TRBV20-1 | CSAGPGLSTNTEAFF | TGCAGTGCAGGTCCCGGGTTAAGTACGAACACTGAAGCTTTCTTT
TRBJ1-1 | - | once | TRBV5-4 | CASSFFKDTEAFF | TGTGCCAGCAGCTTCTTCAAGGACACTGAAGCTTTCTTT
TRBJ2-1 | - | many | TRBV6-2/TRBV6-3 | CASGEYNEQFF | TGTGCCAGCGGGGAATACAATGAGCAGTTCTTC
TRBJ1-2 | - | - | TRBV9 | CASSEMGGDRYGYTF | TGTGCCAGCAGCGAGATGGGGGGAGACCGGTACGGCTACACCTTC
TRBJ2-1 | TRBD2 | few | TRBV7-3 | CASSLRGGNNEQFF | TGTGCCAGCAGCTTAAGGGGGGGTAACAATGAGCAGTTCTTC
TRBJ1-2 | TRBD1 | many | TRBV7-9 | CASSLHRGQGYGYTF | TGTGCCAGCAGCCTTCACAGGGGGCAAGGCTATGGCTACACCTTC
TRBJ1-5 | - | few | TRBV4-2 | CASSQAVGNSNQPQHF | TGTGCCAGCAGCCAAGCAGTGGGGAATAGCAATCAGCCCCAGCATTTT